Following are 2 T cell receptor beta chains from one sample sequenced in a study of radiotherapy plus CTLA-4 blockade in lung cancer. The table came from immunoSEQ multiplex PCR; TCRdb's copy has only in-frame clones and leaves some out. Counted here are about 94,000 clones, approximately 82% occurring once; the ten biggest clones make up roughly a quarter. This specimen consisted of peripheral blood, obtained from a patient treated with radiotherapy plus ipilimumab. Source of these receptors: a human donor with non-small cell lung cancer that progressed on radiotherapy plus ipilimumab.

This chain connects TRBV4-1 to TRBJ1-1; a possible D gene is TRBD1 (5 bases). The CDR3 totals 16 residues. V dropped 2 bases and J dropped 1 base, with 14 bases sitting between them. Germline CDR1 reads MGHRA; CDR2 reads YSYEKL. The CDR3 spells CASSQSLGGGNTEAFF. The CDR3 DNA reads TGCGCCAGCAGCCAATCATTGGGGGGTGGGAACACTGAAGCTTTCTTT.

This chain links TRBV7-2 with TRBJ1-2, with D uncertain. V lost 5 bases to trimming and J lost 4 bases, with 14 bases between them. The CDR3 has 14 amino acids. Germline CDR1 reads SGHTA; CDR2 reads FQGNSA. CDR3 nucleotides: TGTGCCAGCAGCCCCGGTGGGTCCGCCTATGGCTACACCTTC. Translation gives CASSPGGSAYGYTF.